This record covers a single TCR beta chain. The antigen it recognizes is unknown. The sample holds no much larger clone one base away, and base qualities are not on file. These data come from a study of Ad26.COV2.S vaccination and SARS-CoV-2 variants (dated by TCRdb to the early 2020s). About the study as a whole: Vaccine-arm donors came from COV1001, a multicentre, randomized, double-blind, placebo-controlled phase I-IIa trial of Ad26.COV2.S in healthy adults. The TCR-sequenced set comprised around 30 samples: 19 Ad26.COV2.S vaccine recipients, 5 placebo recipients and 8 SARS-CoV-2 convalescent individuals. Investigators did not know the trial group allocation while performing experiments and assessing outcomes. TCRbeta repertoire sequencing served as the tool for gauging how specific and how broad the SARS-CoV-2-reactive T cell receptors were following Ad26.COV2.S vaccination. Trial participants were randomized into five groups of five, in which low-dose or high-dose Ad26.COV2.S was given once or twice, or placebo was given on both occasions. Ad26.COV2.S was administered intramuscularly at a dose of 5x10^10 or 1x10^11 viral particles, either as one shot or as two shots given 56 days apart.

Beyond this particular receptor, the publication reports: Vaccine and placebo recipients had similar non-spike TCR breadth, a finding consistent with the vaccine containing only spike. Compared with placebo recipients, Ad26.COV2.S recipients showed higher spike-specific TCR breadth (P = 0.0014). The study lacked the statistical power to compare responses across vaccine doses or regimens. After vaccination, spike-specific CD8+ and CD4+ T cell responses were reported to show substantial breadth. According to the authors, total T cell responses may have been underestimated by the TCR breadth and depth analyses.

The meaning of the sample's treatment or condition label: roughly 19 received Ad26.COV2.S at low or high dose, single or two shots; roughly 5 received placebo; per-sample allocation not given. For vaccine and placebo recipients, the sequenced repertoires came from samples collected on day 63 after the first injection. Cohort 1b enrolled roughly 25 adults aged 18-55 years at a single site in Boston, USA, between 29 July and 7 August 2020. Ad26.COV2.S was a replication-incompetent adenovirus type 26 vector that expressed a prefusion-stabilized SARS-CoV-2 spike protein derived from the original Wuhan strain. The V end gives up 5 bases and the J end 4 bases, leaving 11 bases in the junction not matched to a gene. CDR1 SGHTA and CDR2 FQGNSA are derived from the germline V gene. The CDR3 holds 16 amino acids from the cysteine to the phenylalanine. Only CDR3 DNA remains: 48 bases, in frame from the first base.

TCRbeta CDR3 regions were sequenced with the immunoSEQ Assay. After extraction, genomic DNA underwent amplification by bias-controlled multiplex PCR, followed by high-throughput sequencing. On the study's bioinformatics: To quantify the absolute abundance of every unique TCRbeta CDR3 region, sequences were collapsed and filtered. Usable DNA was measured by amplifying reference genes present in all nucleated cells, and TCRbeta template counts were normalized to that usable DNA to estimate T cell fraction. Repertoire TCRs were annotated as SARS-CoV-2-specific by exact matching of V gene, CDR3 amino acid sequence and J gene to a known reactive TCR set. MIRA supplied the reference SARS-CoV-2 TCR set, which was filtered for enrichment in COVID-19-positive ImmuneCODE repertoires so that public or cross-reactive TCRs were removed. Using the MIRA antigens, annotated TCRs were further analysed by specific ORF or by position within an ORF. Breadth was defined as annotated unique rearrangements over total unique productive rearrangements; depth was the summed frequency of those rearrangements. Group comparisons of TCR breadth used two-sided Wilcoxon rank-sum tests. The immuneACCESS repertoire file appears here via TCRdb, limited to in-frame rearrangements. These files lack a portion of the clones; in checked studies, under half of the deficit traces to unresolved V genes, and the cause of the others is not known. V, J and clone size derive from that table, while D and trimming were established from the DNA sequence. Across this sample there are about 240,000 clones, with around nine tenths seen only once. The ten largest clones take up roughly 10% of the sample.

The TCR originated in a person aged 18-65 years who received the Ad26.COV2.S COVID-19 vaccine or a placebo. This chain is built from TRBV7-2 and TRBJ1-2, and TRBD1 matches 9 of the central bases. The specimen comprised peripheral blood, sampled in a trial of Ad26.COV2.S vaccine versus placebo. The DNA sequence reads TGTGCCAGCAGCCTACGGGGACAGGGTTATCCCTATGGCTACACCTTC. It is translated as CASSLRGQGYPYGYTF.